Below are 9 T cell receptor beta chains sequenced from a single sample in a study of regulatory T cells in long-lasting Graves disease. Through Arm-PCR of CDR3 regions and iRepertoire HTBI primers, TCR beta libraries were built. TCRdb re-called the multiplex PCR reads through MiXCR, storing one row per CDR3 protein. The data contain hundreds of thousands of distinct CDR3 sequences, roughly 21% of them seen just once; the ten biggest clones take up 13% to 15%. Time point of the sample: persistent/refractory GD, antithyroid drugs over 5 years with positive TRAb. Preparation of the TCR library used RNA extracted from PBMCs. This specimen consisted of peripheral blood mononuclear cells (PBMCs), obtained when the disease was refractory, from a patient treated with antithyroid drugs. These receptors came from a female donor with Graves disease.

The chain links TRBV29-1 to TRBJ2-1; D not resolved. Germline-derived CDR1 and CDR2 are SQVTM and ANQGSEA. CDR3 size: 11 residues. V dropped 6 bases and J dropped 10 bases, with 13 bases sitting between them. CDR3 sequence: CSVLSVGEQFF. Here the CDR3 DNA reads TGCAGCGTACTCTCGGTTGGGGAGCAGTTCTTC.

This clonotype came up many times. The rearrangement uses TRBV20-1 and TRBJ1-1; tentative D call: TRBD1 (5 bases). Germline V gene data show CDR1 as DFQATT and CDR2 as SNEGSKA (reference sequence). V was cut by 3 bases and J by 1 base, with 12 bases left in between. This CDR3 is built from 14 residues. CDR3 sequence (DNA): TGCAGTGCTAGGGAACAGGTGACGAACACTGAAGCTTTCTTT. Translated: CSAREQVTNTEAFF.

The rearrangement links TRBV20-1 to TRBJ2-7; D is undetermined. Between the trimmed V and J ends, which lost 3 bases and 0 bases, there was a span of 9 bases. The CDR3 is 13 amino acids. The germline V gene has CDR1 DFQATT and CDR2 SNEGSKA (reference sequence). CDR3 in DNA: TGCAGTGCTAGGAATCCGAACTCCTACGAGCAGTACTTC. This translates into CSARNPNSYEQYF.

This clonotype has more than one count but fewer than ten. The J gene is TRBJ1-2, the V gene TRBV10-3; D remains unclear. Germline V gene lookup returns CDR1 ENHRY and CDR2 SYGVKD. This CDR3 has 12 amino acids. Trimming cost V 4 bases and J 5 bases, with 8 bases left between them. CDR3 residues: CAISATSYGYTF. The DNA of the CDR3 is TGTGCCATCAGTGCCACTAGTTATGGCTACACCTTC.

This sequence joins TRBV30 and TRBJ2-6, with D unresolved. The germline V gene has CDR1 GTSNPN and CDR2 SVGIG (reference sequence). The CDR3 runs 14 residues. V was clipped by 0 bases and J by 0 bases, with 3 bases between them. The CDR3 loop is CAWSVLSGANVLTF. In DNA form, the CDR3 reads TGTGCCTGGAGTGTACTCTCTGGGGCCAACGTCCTGACTTTC.

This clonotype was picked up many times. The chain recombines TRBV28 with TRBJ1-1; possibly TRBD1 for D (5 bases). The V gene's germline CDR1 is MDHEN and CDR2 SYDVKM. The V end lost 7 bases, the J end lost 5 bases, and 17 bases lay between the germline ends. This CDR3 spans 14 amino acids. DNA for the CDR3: TGTGCCAGCATCTCCCCAGGGCAGAAGACTGAAGCTTTCTTT. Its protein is CASISPGQKTEAFF.

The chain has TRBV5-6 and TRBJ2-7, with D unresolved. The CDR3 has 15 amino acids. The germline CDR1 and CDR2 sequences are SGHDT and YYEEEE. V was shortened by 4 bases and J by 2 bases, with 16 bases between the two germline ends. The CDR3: CASSPVDRDTYEQYF. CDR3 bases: TGTGCCAGCAGCCCGGTGGACCGAGATACCTACGAGCAGTACTTC.

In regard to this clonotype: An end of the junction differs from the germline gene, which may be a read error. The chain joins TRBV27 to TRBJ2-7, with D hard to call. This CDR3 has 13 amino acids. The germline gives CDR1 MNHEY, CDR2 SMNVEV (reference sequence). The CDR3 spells CASGLGWGYEQYF. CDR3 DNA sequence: TGTGCCAGCGGTTTAGGCTGGGGCTACGAGCAGTACTTC.

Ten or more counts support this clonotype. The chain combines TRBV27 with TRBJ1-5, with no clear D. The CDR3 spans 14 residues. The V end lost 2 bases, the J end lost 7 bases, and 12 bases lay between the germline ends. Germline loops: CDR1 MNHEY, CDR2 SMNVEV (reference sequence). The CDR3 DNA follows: TGTGCCAGCAGTTTACCTGGGTTGGGACAGCCCCAGCATTTT. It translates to CASSLPGLGQPQHF.